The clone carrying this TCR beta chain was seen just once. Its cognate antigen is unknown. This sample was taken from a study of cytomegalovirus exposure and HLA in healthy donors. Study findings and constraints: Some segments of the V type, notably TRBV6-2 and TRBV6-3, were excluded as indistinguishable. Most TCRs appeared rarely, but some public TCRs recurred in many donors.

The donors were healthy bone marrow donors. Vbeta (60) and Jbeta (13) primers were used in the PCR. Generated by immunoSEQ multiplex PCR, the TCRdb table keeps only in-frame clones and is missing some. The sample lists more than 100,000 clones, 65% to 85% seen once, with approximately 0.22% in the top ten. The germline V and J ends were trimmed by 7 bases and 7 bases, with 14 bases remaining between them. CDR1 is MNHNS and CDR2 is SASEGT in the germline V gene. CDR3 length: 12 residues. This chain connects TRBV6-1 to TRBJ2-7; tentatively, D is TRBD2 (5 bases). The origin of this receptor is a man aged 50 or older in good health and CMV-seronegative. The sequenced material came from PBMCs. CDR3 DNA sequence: TGTGCCAGCACCCCCTCACGGAGGGAGCAGTACTTC. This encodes CASTPSRREQYF.